These T cell receptor beta chains were read from a single sample in a study of T-cell reconstitution after alpha-beta-depleted transplantation in children. One entry per CDR3 protein results from TCRdb running MiXCR on the PCR reads. Of fewer than 500,000 distinct CDR3 sequences listed, 43% are singletons. Sequencing was performed on PBMCs, taken before TCRalphabeta/CD19-depleted stem cell transplant. Source of these receptors: a girl aged 2-10 years with aplastic anemia, due to receive a stem cell transplant. The CDR3 runs from the conserved cysteine through the conserved F or W. The D gene is left open where the match is weak. Clone size is given for some rows only: seen once, a few or many times, or a class if the clone is expanded.

D gene: TRBD2; V gene: TRBV9; clone size: -; J gene: TRBJ2-3; CDR3 DNA: TGTGCCAGCAGCGTAGCGGGAGGGCCAGATACGCAGTATTTT; CDR3 protein: CASSVAGGPDTQYF
D gene: -; V gene: TRBV20-1; clone size: -; J gene: TRBJ1-5; CDR3 DNA: TGCAGTGCTAGTGAAAGGGGGTTGAATCAGCCCCAGCATTTT; CDR3 protein: CSASERGLNQPQHF
D gene: TRBD1; V gene: TRBV30; clone size: -; J gene: TRBJ2-2; CDR3 DNA: TGTGCCTGGATGGGACAGACCACCGGGGAGCTGTTTTTT; CDR3 protein: CAWMGQTTGELFF
D gene: -; V gene: TRBV7-2; clone size: many; J gene: TRBJ2-5; CDR3 DNA: TGTGCCAGCAGCTCCAGGGTTGCGGAGACCCAGTACTTC; CDR3 protein: CASSSRVAETQYF
D gene: -; V gene: TRBV20-1; clone size: -; J gene: TRBJ2-1; CDR3 DNA: TGCAGTGCTCTACTAGCAAACTCCTACAATGAGCAGTTCTTC; CDR3 protein: CSALLANSYNEQFF
D gene: -; V gene: TRBV24-1; clone size: many; J gene: TRBJ2-4; CDR3 DNA: TGTGCCACCATCCCCAAGGGAGGCGAGTACTTC; CDR3 protein: CATIPKGGEYF
D gene: TRBD2; V gene: TRBV7-8; clone size: -; J gene: TRBJ2-7; CDR3 DNA: TGTGCCAGCAGCTTAGAGCGGGGGGCAAACGAGCAGTACTTC; CDR3 protein: CASSLERGANEQYF
D gene: -; V gene: TRBV5-1; clone size: -; J gene: TRBJ2-5; CDR3 DNA: TGCGCCAGCAGCCAAGGGACCGACTACCAAGAGACCCAGTACTTC; CDR3 protein: CASSQGTDYQETQYF
D gene: -; V gene: TRBV11-1; clone size: -; J gene: TRBJ2-2; CDR3 DNA: TGTGCCAGCAGCGCTCAGGGTTTCGGTACCGGGGAGCTGTTTTTT; CDR3 protein: CASSAQGFGTGELFF
D gene: -; V gene: TRBV20-1; clone size: -; J gene: TRBJ2-1; CDR3 DNA: TGCAGTGCTAGAGACGGTATTAGCGGCATTAATGAGCAGTTCTTC; CDR3 protein: CSARDGISGINEQFF
D gene: -; V gene: TRBV6-1; clone size: few; J gene: TRBJ2-1; CDR3 DNA: TGTGCCAGCAGTTTGACCGGGACTCAGCAGTTCTTC; CDR3 protein: CASSLTGTQQFF
D gene: -; V gene: TRBV29-1; clone size: many; J gene: TRBJ1-3; CDR3 DNA: TGCAGCGTTGAAGCCCTCCTACCTGGAAACACCATATATTTT; CDR3 protein: CSVEALLPGNTIYF
D gene: TRBD1; V gene: TRBV15; clone size: -; J gene: TRBJ2-4; CDR3 DNA: TGTGCCACCAGCAGCGTTGCACAGGGGATTCAGTACTTC; CDR3 protein: CATSSVAQGIQYF
D gene: -; V gene: TRBV27; clone size: many; J gene: TRBJ2-1; CDR3 DNA: TGTGCCAGCAGTCTGGGGACAACACACAATGAGCAGTTCTTC; CDR3 protein: CASSLGTTHNEQFF
D gene: -; V gene: TRBV12-3/TRBV12-4; clone size: -; J gene: TRBJ1-4; CDR3 DNA: TGTGCCAGCAGTCGGCAGGGGTTTAATGAAAAACTGTTTTTT; CDR3 protein: CASSRQGFNEKLFF